One sample yielded the 3 T cell receptor beta chains listed below, sequenced in a study of breast tumors, draining lymph nodes, adjacent tissues. The lymph nodes were axillary draining lymph nodes from breast cancer patients. TCRdb recomputed calls from the multiplex PCR reads with MiXCR, one row per CDR3 protein. The sample holds about 200,000 distinct CDR3 sequences; 25% to 40% are singletons and the top ten take roughly 4%. Sequencing used axillary lymph node tissue. These receptor sequences come from a female donor with breast cancer. Some clones in this sample may be carry-over from other donors' samples.

This clonotype was detected ten times or more. The chain has TRBV11-1 and TRBJ2-5; weak D call: TRBD2 (6 bases). The CDR3 consists of 14 residues. Germline V gene data show CDR1 as SGHAT and CDR2 as FQDESV (reference sequence). V shed 4 bases and J shed 2 bases, with 11 bases lying between them. CDR3 protein: CASSSNRGQETQYF. As DNA, the CDR3 is TGTGCCAGCAGCTCCAACCGGGGGCAAGAGACCCAGTACTTC. The full variable domain, its missing parts supplied by reference TRBV11-1 and TRBJ2-5, is EAEVAQSPRYKITEKSQAVAFWCDPISGHATLYWYRQILGQGPELLVQFQDESVVDDSQLPKDRFSAERLKGVDSTLKIQPAELGDSAMYLCASSSNRGQETQYFGPGTRLLVL.

Many counts were recorded for this clonotype. The rearrangement joins TRBV7-3 to TRBJ2-2; tentative D call: TRBD2 (5 bases). From germline, CDR1 is SGHTA and CDR2 FQGTGA. Trimming left V 5 bases short and J 3 bases short, with 13 bases between. The CDR3 is made up of 15 amino acids. As DNA, the CDR3 is TGTGCCAGCAGCCACGGGGTATCGGACACCGGGGAGCTGTTTTTT. This encodes CASSHGVSDTGELFF.

The sample holds many counts of this clonotype. The chain uses TRBV9 and TRBJ1-2; D not certain. The CDR3 spans 15 residues. Deletions cut 1 base from V and 2 bases from J, with 12 bases between. The germline gives CDR1 SGDLS, CDR2 YYNGEE. The CDR3 DNA follows: TGTGCCAGCAGCGTACTTGCTGGGTCCAACTATGGCTACACCTTC. This sequence encodes CASSVLAGSNYGYTF.